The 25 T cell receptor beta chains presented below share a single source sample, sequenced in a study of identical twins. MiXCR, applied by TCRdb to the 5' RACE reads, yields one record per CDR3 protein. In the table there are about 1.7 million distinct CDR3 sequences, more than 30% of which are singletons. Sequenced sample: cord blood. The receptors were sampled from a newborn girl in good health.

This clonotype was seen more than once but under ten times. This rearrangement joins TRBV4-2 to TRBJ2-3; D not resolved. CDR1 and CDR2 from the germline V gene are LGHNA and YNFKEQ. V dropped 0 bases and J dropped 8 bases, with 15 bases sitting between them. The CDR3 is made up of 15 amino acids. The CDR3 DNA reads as TGTGCCAGCAGCCAAGATAGGTCAGGATTGGGTACGCAGTATTTT. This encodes CASSQDRSGLGTQYF.

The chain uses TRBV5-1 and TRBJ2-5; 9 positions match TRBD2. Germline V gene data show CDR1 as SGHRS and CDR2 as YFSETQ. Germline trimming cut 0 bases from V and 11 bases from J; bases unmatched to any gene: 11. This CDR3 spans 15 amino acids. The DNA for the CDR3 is TGCGCCAGCAGCTTGGGACTAGCGGACCGCAGTGAGCAGTACTTC. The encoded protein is CASSLGLADRSEQYF.

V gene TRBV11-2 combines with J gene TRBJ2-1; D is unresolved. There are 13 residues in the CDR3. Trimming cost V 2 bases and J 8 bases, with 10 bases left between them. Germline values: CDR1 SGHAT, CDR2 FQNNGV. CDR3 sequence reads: CASSLRVSHEQFF. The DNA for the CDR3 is TGTGCCAGCAGCTTACGGGTCTCCCATGAGCAGTTCTTC. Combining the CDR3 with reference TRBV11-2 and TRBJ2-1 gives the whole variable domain EAGVAQSPRYKIIEKRQSVAFWCNPISGHATLYWYQQILGQGPKLLIQFQNNGVVDDSQLPKDRFSAERLKGVDSTLKIQPAKLEDSAVYLCASSLRVSHEQFFGPGTRLTVL.

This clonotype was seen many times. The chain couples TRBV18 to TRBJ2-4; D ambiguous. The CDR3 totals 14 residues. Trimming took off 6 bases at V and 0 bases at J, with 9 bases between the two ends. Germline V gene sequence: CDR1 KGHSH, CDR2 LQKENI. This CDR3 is CASSPGVAKNIQYF. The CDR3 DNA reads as TGTGCCAGCTCGCCGGGTGTAGCCAAAAACATTCAGTACTTC.

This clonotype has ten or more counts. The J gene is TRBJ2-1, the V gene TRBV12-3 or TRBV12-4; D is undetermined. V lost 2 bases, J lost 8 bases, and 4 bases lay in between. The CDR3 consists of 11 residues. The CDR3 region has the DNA TGTGCCAGCAGTTTACGGTATGAGCAGTTCTTC. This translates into CASSLRYEQFF.

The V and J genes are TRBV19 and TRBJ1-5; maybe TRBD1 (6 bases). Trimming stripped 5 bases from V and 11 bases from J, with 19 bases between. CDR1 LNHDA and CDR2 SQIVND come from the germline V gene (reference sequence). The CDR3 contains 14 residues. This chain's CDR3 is CASSQPGARLTQHF. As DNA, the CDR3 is TGTGCCAGTAGTCAACCGGGGGCGCGGTTGACCCAGCATTTT. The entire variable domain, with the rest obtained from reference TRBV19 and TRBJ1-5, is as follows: DGGITQSPKYLFRKEGQNVTLSCEQNLNHDAMYWYRQDPGQGLRLIYYSQIVNDFQKGDIAEGYSVSREKKESFPLTVTSAQKNPTAFYLCASSQPGARLTQHFGDGTRLSIL.

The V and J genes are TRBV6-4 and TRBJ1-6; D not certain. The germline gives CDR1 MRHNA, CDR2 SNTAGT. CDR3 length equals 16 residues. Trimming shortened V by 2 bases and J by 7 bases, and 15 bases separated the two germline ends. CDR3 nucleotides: TGTGCCAGCAGTGACCCCCCGGACGGATTAAATTCACCCCTCCACTTT. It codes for CASSDPPDGLNSPLHF.

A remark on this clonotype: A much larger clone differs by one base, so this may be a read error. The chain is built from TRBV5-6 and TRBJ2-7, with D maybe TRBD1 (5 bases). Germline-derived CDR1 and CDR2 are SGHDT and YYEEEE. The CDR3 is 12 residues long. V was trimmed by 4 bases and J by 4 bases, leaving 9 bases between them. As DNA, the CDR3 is TGTGCCAGCAGCACGACAGTTTACGAGCAGTACTTC. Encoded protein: CASSTTVYEQYF.

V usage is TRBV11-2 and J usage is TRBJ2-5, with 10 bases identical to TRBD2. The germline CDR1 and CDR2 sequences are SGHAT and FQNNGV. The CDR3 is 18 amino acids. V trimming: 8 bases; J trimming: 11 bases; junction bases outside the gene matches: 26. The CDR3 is CASQTQRPRTSGNNEQYF. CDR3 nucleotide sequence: TGTGCCAGCCAAACTCAACGGCCGAGGACTAGCGGTAACAATGAGCAGTACTTC. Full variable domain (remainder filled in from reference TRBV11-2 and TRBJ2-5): EAGVAQSPRYKIIEKRQSVAFWCNPISGHATLYWYQQILGQGPKLLIQFQNNGVVDDSQLPKDRFSAERLKGVDSTLKIQPAKLEDSAVYLCASQTQRPRTSGNNEQYFGPGTRLLVL.

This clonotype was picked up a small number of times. CDR3 residues: CASSVGTGVAEAFF. For the CDR3, the DNA is TGTGCCAGCAGCGTAGGGACAGGGGTTGCTGAAGCTTTCTTT. The V call is TRBV7-2, the J call TRBJ1-1, with 10 bases lining up with TRBD1. Looked up from germline, CDR1 is SGHTA and CDR2 is FQGNSA. V lost 5 bases, J lost 6 bases, and 6 bases stayed unmatched. This CDR3 is built from 14 residues. The variable domain in full, completed from reference TRBV7-2 and TRBJ1-1, reads GAGVSQSPSNKVTEKGKDVELRCDPISGHTALYWYRQSLGQGLEFLIYFQGNSAPDKSGLPSDRFSAERTGGSVSTLTIQRTQQEDSAVYLCASSVGTGVAEAFFGQGTRLTVV.

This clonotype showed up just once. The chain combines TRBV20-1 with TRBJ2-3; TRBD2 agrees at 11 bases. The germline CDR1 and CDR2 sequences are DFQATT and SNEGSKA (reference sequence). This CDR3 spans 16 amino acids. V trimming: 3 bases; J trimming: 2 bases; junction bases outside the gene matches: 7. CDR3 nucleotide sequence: TGCAGTGCTAGGTTTTTAGCGGGGGGGCCCACAGATACGCAGTATTTT. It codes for CSARFLAGGPTDTQYF.

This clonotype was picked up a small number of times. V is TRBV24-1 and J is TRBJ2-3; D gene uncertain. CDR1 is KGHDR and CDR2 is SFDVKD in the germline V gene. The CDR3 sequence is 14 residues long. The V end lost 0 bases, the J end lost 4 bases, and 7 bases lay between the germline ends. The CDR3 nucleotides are TGTGCCACCAGTGATTTGCCGGCGGCAGATACGCAGTATTTT. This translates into CATSDLPAADTQYF.

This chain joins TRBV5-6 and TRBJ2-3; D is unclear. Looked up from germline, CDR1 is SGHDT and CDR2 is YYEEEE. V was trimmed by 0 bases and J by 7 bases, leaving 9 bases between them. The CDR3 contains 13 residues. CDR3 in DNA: TGTGCCAGCAGCTTGGACCCTTCTCATACGCAGTATTTT. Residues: CASSLDPSHTQYF.

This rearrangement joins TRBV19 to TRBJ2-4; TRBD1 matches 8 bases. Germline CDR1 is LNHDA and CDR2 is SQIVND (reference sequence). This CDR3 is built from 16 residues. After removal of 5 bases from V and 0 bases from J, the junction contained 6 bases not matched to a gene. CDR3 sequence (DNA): TGTGCCAGTAGTCCAGGGGGCTGGGTAGCCAAAAACATTCAGTACTTC. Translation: CASSPGGWVAKNIQYF.

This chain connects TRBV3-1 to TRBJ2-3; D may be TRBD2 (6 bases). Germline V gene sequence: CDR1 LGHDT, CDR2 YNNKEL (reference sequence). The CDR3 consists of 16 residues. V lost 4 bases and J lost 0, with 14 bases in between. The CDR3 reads CASSPREARSTDTQYF. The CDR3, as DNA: TGTGCCAGCAGCCCGCGGGAAGCCCGTAGCACAGATACGCAGTATTTT.

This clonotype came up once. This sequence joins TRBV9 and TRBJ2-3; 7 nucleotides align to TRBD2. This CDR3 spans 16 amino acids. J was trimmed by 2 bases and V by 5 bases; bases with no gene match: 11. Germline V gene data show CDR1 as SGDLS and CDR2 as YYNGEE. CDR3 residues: CASRPNTGTTTDTQYF. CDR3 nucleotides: TGTGCCAGCAGGCCCAACACCGGGACTACCACAGATACGCAGTATTTT.

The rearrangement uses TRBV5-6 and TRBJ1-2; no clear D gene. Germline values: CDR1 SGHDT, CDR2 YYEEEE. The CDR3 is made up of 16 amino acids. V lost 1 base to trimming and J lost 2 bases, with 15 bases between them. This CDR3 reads CASSLFSAVSNYGYTF. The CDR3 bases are TGTGCCAGCAGCTTGTTTTCGGCGGTTTCAAACTATGGCTACACCTTC.

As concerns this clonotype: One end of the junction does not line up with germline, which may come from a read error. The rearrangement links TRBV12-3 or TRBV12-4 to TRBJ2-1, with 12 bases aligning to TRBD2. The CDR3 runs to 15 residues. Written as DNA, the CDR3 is TGTGCCAGCAGTCTAGCGGGGGGGCCCTACAATGAGCACTTCTTC. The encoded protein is CASSLAGGPYNEHFF.

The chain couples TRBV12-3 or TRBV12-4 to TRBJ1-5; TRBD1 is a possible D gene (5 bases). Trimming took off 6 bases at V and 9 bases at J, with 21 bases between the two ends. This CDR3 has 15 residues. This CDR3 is CASSRIDGGMGPQHF. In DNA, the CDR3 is TGTGCCAGCAGCCGAATTGACGGGGGGATGGGGCCCCAGCATTTT.

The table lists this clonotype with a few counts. CDR3 region: CASSYSSEYEQYF. The CDR3 coding sequence is TGTGCCAGCAGTTACTCGTCAGAATACGAGCAGTACTTC. This chain uses TRBV6-5 with TRBJ2-7; D gene ambiguous. Germline assignment: CDR1 MNHEY and CDR2 SVGAGI. The CDR3 length is 13 residues. V shed 0 bases and J shed 4 bases, with 7 bases lying between them.

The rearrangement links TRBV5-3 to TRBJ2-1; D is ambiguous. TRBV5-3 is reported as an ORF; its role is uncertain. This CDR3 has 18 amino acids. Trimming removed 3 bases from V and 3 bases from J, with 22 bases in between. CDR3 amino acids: CARSSRPVKRFIYNEQFF. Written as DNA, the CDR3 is TGTGCCAGAAGCTCGCGCCCGGTCAAGAGATTCATCTACAATGAGCAGTTCTTC.

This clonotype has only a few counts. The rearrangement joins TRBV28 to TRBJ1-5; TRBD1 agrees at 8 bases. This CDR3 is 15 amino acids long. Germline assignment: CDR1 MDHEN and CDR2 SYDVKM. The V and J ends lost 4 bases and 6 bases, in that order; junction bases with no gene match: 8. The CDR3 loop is CASSSPQGAFQPQHF. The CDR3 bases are TGTGCCAGCAGTTCGCCTCAGGGGGCATTTCAGCCCCAGCATTTT.

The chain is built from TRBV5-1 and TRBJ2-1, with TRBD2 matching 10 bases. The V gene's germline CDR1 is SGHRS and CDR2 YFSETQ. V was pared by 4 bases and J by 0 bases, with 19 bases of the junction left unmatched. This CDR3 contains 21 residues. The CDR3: CASSDLVKRLAGLSSYNEQFF. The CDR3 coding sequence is TGCGCCAGCAGCGACCTTGTGAAAAGACTAGCGGGCTTAAGCTCCTACAATGAGCAGTTCTTC. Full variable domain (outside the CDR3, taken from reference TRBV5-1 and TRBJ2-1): KAGVTQTPRYLIKTRGQQVTLSCSPISGHRSVSWYQQTPGQGLQFLFEYFSETQRNKGNFPGRFSGRQFSNSRSEMNVSTLELGDSALYLCASSDLVKRLAGLSSYNEQFFGPGTRLTVL.

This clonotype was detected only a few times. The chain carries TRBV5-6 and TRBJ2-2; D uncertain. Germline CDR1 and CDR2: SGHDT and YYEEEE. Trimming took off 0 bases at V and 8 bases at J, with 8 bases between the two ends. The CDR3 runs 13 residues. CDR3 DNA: TGTGCCAGCAGCTTGGCCGACGGAGGGGAGCTGTTTTTT. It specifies CASSLADGGELFF.

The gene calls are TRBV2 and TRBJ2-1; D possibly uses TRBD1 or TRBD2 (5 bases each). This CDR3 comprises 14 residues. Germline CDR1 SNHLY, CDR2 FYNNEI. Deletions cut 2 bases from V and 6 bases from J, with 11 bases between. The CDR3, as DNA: TGTGCCAGCAGTGAAACGGGACCCCCCAATGAGCAGTTCTTC. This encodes CASSETGPPNEQFF.